A single sample gave rise to the 26 T cell receptor beta chains below, sequenced in a study of PD-L1 blockade in urothelial cancer. Time point specified: peripheral blood 6 weeks after treatment start. TCRdb keeps only in-frame clones here, not all; method: immunoSEQ multiplex PCR. Of around 120,000 clones listed, 80% to 90% are singletons. The sequences come from PBMCs, collected around atezolizumab (anti-PD-L1) treatment. These receptor sequences come from a man aged 55 to 69 with urothelial cancer.

V usage is TRBV5-1 and J usage is TRBJ2-5; TRBD2 agrees at 12 bases. Trimming took 3 bases from V and 2 from J; bases not matched to a gene: 5. The CDR3 is 16 amino acids. CDR1 is SGHRS, CDR2 YFSETQ, per germline. For the CDR3, the DNA is TGCGCCAGCAGCTCAACTGGACTAGCGGGGCAAGAGACCCAGTACTTC. Protein product: CASSSTGLAGQETQYF.

This chain uses TRBV27 with TRBJ2-6, with a weak D call TRBD2 (6 bases). V lost 7 bases and J lost 1, with 26 bases in between. CDR3 size: 20 residues. The germline V gene has CDR1 MNHEY and CDR2 SMNVEV (reference sequence). In DNA, the CDR3 is TGTGCCAGCAAACTACCCTTGACTAGGGAAAGGTTATCTGGGGCCAACGTCCTGACTTTC. Its translation is CASKLPLTRERLSGANVLTF.

The chain is built from TRBV19 and TRBJ2-2; 8 positions match TRBD1. CDR1 and CDR2 from the germline V gene are LNHDA and SQIVND (reference sequence). The CDR3 runs 15 residues. After removal of 4 bases from V and 4 bases from J, the junction contained 5 bases not matched to a gene. Written as DNA, the CDR3 is TGTGCCAGTAGTAGATGGACAGGGTCCACCGGGGAGCTGTTTTTT. It is translated as CASSRWTGSTGELFF.

The rearrangement joins TRBV12-5 to TRBJ2-1; the match to TRBD2 covers 7 bases. V gave up 0 bases and J gave up 9 bases; unmatched junction bases: 8. The germline V gene has CDR1 LGHNT and CDR2 FRNRAP. The CDR3 spans 15 residues. The CDR3 bases are TGTGCTAGTGGTTTGGTACTGGGGGGGAGCGTTGAGCAGTTCTTC. Translated: CASGLVLGGSVEQFF.

This clone was observed a handful of times. The V call is TRBV2, the J call TRBJ2-3; TRBD2 agrees at 11 bases. The trim removed 6 bases at V and 4 bases at J, leaving 9 bases unmatched. Germline V gene lookup returns CDR1 SNHLY and CDR2 FYNNEI. This CDR3 contains 16 residues. The CDR3 spells CASSPLLAGAPDTQYF. For the CDR3, the DNA is TGTGCCAGCAGCCCTCTACTAGCGGGAGCCCCAGATACGCAGTATTTT. The complete variable domain, with remaining parts taken from reference TRBV2 and TRBJ2-3, reads EPEVTQTPSHQVTQMGQEVILRCVPISNHLYFYWYRQILGQKVEFLVSFYNNEISEKSEIFDDQFSVERPDGSNFTLKIRSTKLEDSAMYFCASSPLLAGAPDTQYFGPGTRLTVL.

The table lists this clone with a few counts. V is TRBV23-1 and J is TRBJ2-7; TRBD1 might be the D (6 bases). TRBV23-1 is filed as an ORF, its function uncertain. Deletions cut 6 bases from V and 0 bases from J, with 15 bases between. The CDR3 is 15 residues long. The chain's CDR3 is CASRIDQDSSYEQYF. Written as DNA, the CDR3 is TGCGCCAGCAGGATCGACCAGGACAGCTCCTACGAGCAGTACTTC.

This chain joins TRBV7-8 and TRBJ2-3, with 10 positions matching TRBD2. The CDR3 extends over 16 amino acids. Germline V gene sequence: CDR1 SGHVS, CDR2 FQNEAQ. Trimming at V came to 2 bases and at J to 2 bases, leaving 4 bases not matched to a gene. The chain's CDR3 is CASSLLAGASTDTQYF. The CDR3 DNA follows: TGTGCCAGCAGCTTACTAGCGGGGGCTTCCACAGATACGCAGTATTTT.

The CDR3 coding sequence is TGTGCCATCAGTACCGGGACAGCTAATCAGCCCCAGCATTTT. Protein product: CAISTGTANQPQHF. The rearrangement links TRBV10-3 to TRBJ1-5; TRBD1 agrees at 7 bases. The ends lost 5 bases at V and 4 bases at J; junction bases unmatched: 5. Germline CDR1 ENHRY, CDR2 SYGVKD. CDR3 size: 14 residues.

The chain links TRBV4-1 to TRBJ2-1; D is perhaps TRBD1 (6 bases). With 4 bases removed from V and 0 bases from J, the gap between germline ends came to 19 bases. This CDR3 region has 18 residues. CDR1 and CDR2 (germline): MGHRA, YSYEKL. CDR3 region: CASSRLPGTSVSYNEQFF. DNA of the CDR3: TGCGCCAGCAGCCGATTGCCCGGGACATCCGTCTCCTACAATGAGCAGTTCTTC.

This chain connects TRBV6-5 to TRBJ1-5; 7 bases match TRBD1. Germline V gene sequence: CDR1 MNHEY, CDR2 SVGAGI. V gave up 5 bases and J gave up 4 bases; unmatched junction bases: 5. This CDR3 comprises 14 residues. This CDR3 reads CASSPRRGNQPQHF. The CDR3 DNA reads as TGTGCCAGCAGTCCACGCAGGGGGAATCAGCCCCAGCATTTT.

The chain combines TRBV9 with TRBJ2-6, with 8 bases matching TRBD1. Germline V gene lookup returns CDR1 SGDLS and CDR2 YYNGEE. The V segment lost 4 bases and the J segment 1 base; nucleotides outside the gene matches: 10. This CDR3 region has 18 residues. The CDR3 sequence: CASSFSRGPISGANVLTF. The CDR3 DNA follows: TGTGCCAGCAGCTTCAGCAGGGGGCCTATTTCTGGGGCCAACGTCCTGACTTTC.

The chain combines TRBV7-9 with TRBJ2-5, with D possibly matching TRBD2 (5 bases). The V and J ends lost 3 bases and 2 bases respectively, with 7 bases between them. CDR1 is SEHNR and CDR2 is FQNEAQ in the germline V gene (reference sequence). The CDR3 is 13 amino acids. The CDR3 DNA reads as TGTGCCAGCAGCTTCGGGGTACAAGAGACCCAGTACTTC. It codes for CASSFGVQETQYF. Full variable domain (rest looked up from reference TRBV7-9 and TRBJ2-5): DTGVSQNPRHKITKRGQNVTFRCDPISEHNRLYWYRQTLGQGPEFLTYFQNEAQLEKSRLLSDRFSAERPKGSFSTLEIQRTEQGDSAMYLCASSFGVQETQYFGPGTRLLVL.

The V gene is TRBV9, the J gene TRBJ2-4; 8 bases match TRBD1. The junction had 5 bases not matched to a gene; V was cut back by 0 bases and J by 6 bases. The CDR3 extends over 15 amino acids. Germline V gives CDR1 SGDLS, CDR2 YYNGEE. CDR3: CASSVGRGRLNIQYF. CDR3 nucleotide sequence: TGTGCCAGCAGCGTAGGCAGGGGGCGTTTAAACATTCAGTACTTC.

The chain uses TRBV18 and TRBJ1-2; 7 positions match TRBD1. CDR3 length: 14 amino acids. CDR1 and CDR2 (germline): KGHSH, LQKENI. V gave up 0 bases and J gave up 4 bases; unmatched junction bases: 2. Here the CDR3 DNA reads TGTGCCAGCTCACCACCAGGGGGCGGCTATGGCTACACCTTC. This encodes CASSPPGGGYGYTF.

The rearrangement joins TRBV2 to TRBJ2-7; no reliable D call. Germline V gene data show CDR1 as SNHLY and CDR2 as FYNNEI. The CDR3 is made up of 10 amino acids. V shed 8 bases and J shed 6 bases, with 8 bases lying between them. CDR3 amino acids: CASARSEQYF. Written as DNA, the CDR3 is TGTGCCAGCGCCAGATCCGAGCAGTACTTC.

This sequence joins TRBV18 and TRBJ1-1, with D unresolved. CDR1 is KGHSH and CDR2 is LQKENI in the germline V gene. There are 12 residues in the CDR3. With 6 bases removed from V and 1 base from J, the gap between germline ends came to 6 bases. In DNA, the CDR3 is TGTGCCAGCTCGGGAGGGAACACTGAAGCTTTCTTT. It is translated as CASSGGNTEAFF.

This sequence joins TRBV2 and TRBJ2-5, with 10 bases fitting TRBD1. Unmatched junction bases numbered 9, after V lost 8 bases and J lost 3 bases. The CDR3 consists of 15 residues. The germline V gene has CDR1 SNHLY and CDR2 FYNNEI. The CDR3 sequence is CASEGTGVRKETQYF. The CDR3 region has the DNA TGTGCCAGCGAGGGGACAGGGGTTCGGAAAGAGACCCAGTACTTC.

V is TRBV4-1 and J is TRBJ2-3, with D possibly TRBD2 on 6 matching bases. The V end lost 2 bases, the J end lost 3 bases, and 21 bases lay between the germline ends. The CDR3 sequence is 18 residues long. CDR1 and CDR2 from the germline V gene are MGHRA and YSYEKL. The CDR3 nucleotides read TGCGCCAGCAGCCAACCCAAGGGCTGGGCGGGGACTACAGATACGCAGTATTTT. This encodes CASSQPKGWAGTTDTQYF.

The sample holds one count of this clone. The genes are TRBV9 and TRBJ2-7, with D tentatively TRBD1 (7 bases). V lost 7 bases and J 4 bases, leaving 18 bases between the germline ends. This CDR3 is 14 amino acids long. Looked up from germline, CDR1 is SGDLS and CDR2 is YYNGEE. CDR3 nucleotide sequence: TGTGCCAGCGCCCCAGGGGGAGGTTGGTACGAGCAGTACTTC. Protein: CASAPGGGWYEQYF.

This chain joins TRBV7-3 and TRBJ1-2; 7 nucleotides agree with TRBD1. This CDR3 spans 13 amino acids. Per germline, CDR1 SGHTA and CDR2 FQGTGA. J was trimmed by 2 bases and V by 5 bases; bases with no gene match: 2. CDR3 sequence: CASSPTGNYGYTF. The CDR3 bases are TGTGCCAGCAGCCCGACAGGGAACTATGGCTACACCTTC.

The chain recombines TRBV18 with TRBJ2-2, with 8 positions matching TRBD2. The CDR3 consists of 15 residues. CDR1 is KGHSH and CDR2 is LQKENI in the germline V gene. The V gene end was trimmed by 4 bases and the J gene end by 4 bases; junction bases not matched to a gene: 5. CDR3 DNA: TGTGCCAGCTCACTAAGGACTAGCTCCACCGGGGAGCTGTTTTTT. Translated: CASSLRTSSTGELFF. The complete variable domain, with remaining parts taken from reference TRBV18 and TRBJ2-2, reads NAGVMQNPRHLVRRRGQEARLRCSPMKGHSHVYWYRQLPEEGLKFMVYLQKENIIDESGMPKERFSAEFPKEGPSILRIQQVVRGDSAAYFCASSLRTSSTGELFFGEGSRLTVL.

This chain links TRBV10-3 with TRBJ2-3, with 9 bases matching TRBD2. The germline V gene encodes CDR1 ENHRY and CDR2 SYGVKD. The CDR3 has 12 amino acids. The J segment lost 6 bases and the V segment lost 8 bases, leaving 3 bases of the junction unmatched. Here the CDR3 DNA reads TGTGCCATCCGCGGGAGGGGCGATACGCAGTATTTT. Its protein is CAIRGRGDTQYF.

This chain connects TRBV5-4 to TRBJ1-2; the D gene is possibly TRBD1 (5 bases). V dropped 3 bases and J dropped 5 bases, with 17 bases sitting between them. The CDR3 is made up of 15 amino acids. Germline V CDR1 and CDR2: SGHNT, YYREEE (reference sequence). The CDR3 is CASSSTMGGMYGYTF. CDR3 DNA sequence: TGTGCCAGCAGCTCTACGATGGGGGGGATGTATGGCTACACCTTC. Variable domain in full (rest from reference TRBV5-4 and TRBJ1-2): ETGVTQSPTHLIKTRGQQVTLRCSSQSGHNTVSWYQQALGQGPQFIFQYYREEENGRGNFPPRFSGLQFPNYSSELNVNALELDDSALYLCASSSTMGGMYGYTFGSGTRLTVV.

The gene calls are TRBV9 and TRBJ1-2; the D gene is possibly TRBD1 (5 bases). The CDR3 is made up of 14 amino acids. Looked up from germline, CDR1 is SGDLS and CDR2 is YYNGEE. The V and J ends lost 3 bases and 0 bases respectively, with 9 bases between them. The CDR3 reads CASSETASNYGYTF. CDR3 nucleotide sequence: TGTGCCAGCAGCGAGACAGCCTCTAACTATGGCTACACCTTC.

CDR3 loop: CASSLAGGSQDTQYF. In nucleotides, the CDR3 is TGCGCCAGCAGCTTGGCGGGGGGGAGTCAAGATACGCAGTATTTT. The chain combines TRBV5-1 with TRBJ2-3, with TRBD2 identical over 8 bases. Per germline, CDR1 SGHRS and CDR2 YFSETQ. The CDR3 is 15 amino acids. J was trimmed by 5 bases and V by 0 bases; bases with no gene match: 5.

The V call is TRBV5-1, the J call TRBJ2-3; possibly TRBD1 for D (5 bases). The CDR3 sequence is 15 residues long. Germline CDR1 and CDR2: SGHRS and YFSETQ. V lost 0 bases and J lost 2, with 10 bases in between. In nucleotides, the CDR3 is TGCGCCAGCAGCTTGGAAGGACAAGACACAGATACGCAGTATTTT. It encodes CASSLEGQDTDTQYF.